This TCR beta chain was sequenced during a study of T cells in Graves' hyperthyroidism and ophthalmopathy. Recently diagnosed hyperthyroidism of less than 2 months' duration affected patients aged 18 to 65. Germline CDR1 is MNHNS and CDR2 is SASEGT. The ends lost 6 bases at V and 2 bases at J; junction bases unmatched: 8. The CDR3 has 15 amino acids. The source material, RNA transcripts, was used to amplify TCR beta CDR3 regions. The HTBI primer set drove a first-round RT-PCR of the TCR CDR3. TCRdb reanalysed the multiplex PCR reads using MiXCR and keeps one entry per CDR3 protein. The sample holds some 510,000 distinct CDR3 sequences, less than 25% seen once.

The TCR was taken from a man between 18 and 35 years old with Graves' hyperthyroidism. The chain employs TRBV6-1 and TRBJ2-5; 8 nucleotides line up with TRBD2. Sample: blood. The CDR3 sequence: CASSLRPGGQETQYF. The DNA of the CDR3 is TGTGCCAGCAGCTTGCGACCGGGGGGGCAAGAGACCCAGTACTTC.